One sample yielded the 6 T cell receptor beta chains listed below, sequenced in a study of T cell repertoires in aging, cancer and after chemotherapy. Rearranged V-D-J TRB sequences were amplified with a mixed TRB-A/B primer pool. TCRdb processed the multiplex PCR reads anew with MiXCR; each CDR3 protein has one entry. The sample has just under 800 distinct CDR3 sequences, around 18% seen once. TCR beta rearrangements were amplified from peripheral blood genomic DNA. The sample was blood. Receptors originate from a human donor with a blood cancer.

The chain is built from TRBV20-1 and TRBJ1-6, with 7 bases aligning to TRBD1. V shed 0 bases and J 5 bases; nucleotides not matched to a gene: 7. Germline V gene lookup returns CDR1 DFQATT and CDR2 SNEGSKA (reference sequence). The CDR3 length is 16 residues. DNA of the CDR3: TGCAGTGCTAGAGATATTAGCACAGGGGATAATTCACCCCTCCACTTT. Its protein is CSARDISTGDNSPLHF.

This clonotype is deemed large. The V gene is TRBV6-4, the J gene TRBJ2-1; 9 bases match TRBD2. This CDR3 comprises 15 residues. Germline CDR1 is MRHNA and CDR2 is SNTAGT. V lost 2 bases, J lost 4 bases, and 3 bases stayed unmatched. CDR3 sequence (DNA): TGTGCCAGCAGTGACGGTCTAGCGGGATACAATGAGCAGTTCTTC. Translating gives CASSDGLAGYNEQFF.

This clonotype was detected many times. The V call is TRBV21-1, the J call TRBJ2-7; TRBD1 was called by the table and not checked on the DNA. TRBV21-1 is termed a pseudogene. The CDR3 has 14 amino acids. CDR3 coding DNA: TGTGCCAGCAGCAAATTGGCAGGGGTGAGGGAGCAGTACTTC. Translation: CASSKLAGVREQYF.

By sample share, this clonotype is large. V gene TRBV6-1 combines with J gene TRBJ2-1, with 8 nucleotides matching TRBD2. The germline V gene encodes CDR1 MNHNS and CDR2 SASEGT. Trimming at V came to 3 bases and at J to 4 bases, leaving 5 bases not matched to a gene. The CDR3 is made up of 15 amino acids. The CDR3 DNA follows: TGTGCCAGCAGTGAGAATAGCGGGGAATACAATGAGCAGTTCTTC. Its translation is CASSENSGEYNEQFF.

The chain links TRBV4-1 to TRBJ1-3, with no clear D. Germline V gene lookup returns CDR1 MGHRA and CDR2 YSYEKL. This CDR3 contains 15 residues. V was cut by 4 bases and J by 2 bases, with 12 bases left in between. DNA of the CDR3: TGCGCCAGCAGCCGCTTAAGGGTGACTGGAAACACCATATATTTT. Protein sequence: CASSRLRVTGNTIYF.

Within the sample, this clonotype is medium-sized. The J gene is TRBJ2-5, the V gene TRBV14; D may be TRBD1 (6 bases). Germline V CDR1 and CDR2: SGHDN, FVKESK. This CDR3 spans 14 amino acids. V lost 3 bases to trimming and J lost 5 bases, with 13 bases between them. The CDR3 DNA reads TGTGCCAGCAGCCAGGGGGCGAGGAGTGAGACCCAGTACTTC. The encoded protein is CASSQGARSETQYF.